Reported below is one T cell receptor beta chain. The sample originates from a study of blood T cell repertoires in COVID-19. Clones were read by immunoSEQ multiplex PCR, and TCRdb kept only the in-frame ones, dropping some. The table lists 250,000 to 300,000 clones, around 87% of them singletons, with around 5% in the top ten. The receptor's source is a woman aged 60-70 years with COVID-19, enrolled during active disease. The sequenced sample consisted of peripheral blood.

The CDR3: CASSPRVNTEAFF. In DNA, the CDR3 is TGTGCCAGCTCACCACGAGTGAACACTGAAGCTTTCTTT. The rearrangement joins TRBV18 to TRBJ1-1; D is ambiguous. The CDR3 has 13 amino acids. CDR1 is KGHSH, CDR2 LQKENI, per germline. V was shortened by 1 base and J by 0 bases, with 3 bases between the two germline ends.